This TCR beta chain is drawn from a study of identical twins. Germline loops: CDR1 SGHAT, CDR2 FQNNGV. Trimming left V 5 bases short and J 4 bases short, with 11 bases between. This CDR3 has 13 amino acids. TCRdb fed the 5' RACE reads into MiXCR, producing one record per CDR3 protein. The sample lists about 470,000 distinct CDR3 sequences, approximately 25% occurring once. This clonotype occurred a few times. What it binds is not known. Study-wide results and limits: For zero-insertion analyses, partial confounding could come from invariant MAIT and iNKT cells. Clonotypes of the beta chain that were abundant in cord blood carried fewer insertions (memory repertoires showed none).

These data were also reused for a study on T cells expressing NK-cell markers. That study adds: In sorted CD3+CD56+NKG2C+, CD3+CD56+NKG2C- and CD3+CD56-NKG2C+ T cells, TCR beta repertoires were obtained. In four donors, these clonotypes also led the CD3+CD56-NKG2C+ fraction.

The sample taken for sequencing was CD4+ T cells sorted from blood. The rearrangement links TRBV11-2 to TRBJ1-2; no reliable D call. The source is a woman between 18 and 29 years old in good health. The DNA of the CDR3 is TGTGCCAGCAGCGCCGGGAGTTCCTATGGCTACACCTTC. Translation: CASSAGSSYGYTF.